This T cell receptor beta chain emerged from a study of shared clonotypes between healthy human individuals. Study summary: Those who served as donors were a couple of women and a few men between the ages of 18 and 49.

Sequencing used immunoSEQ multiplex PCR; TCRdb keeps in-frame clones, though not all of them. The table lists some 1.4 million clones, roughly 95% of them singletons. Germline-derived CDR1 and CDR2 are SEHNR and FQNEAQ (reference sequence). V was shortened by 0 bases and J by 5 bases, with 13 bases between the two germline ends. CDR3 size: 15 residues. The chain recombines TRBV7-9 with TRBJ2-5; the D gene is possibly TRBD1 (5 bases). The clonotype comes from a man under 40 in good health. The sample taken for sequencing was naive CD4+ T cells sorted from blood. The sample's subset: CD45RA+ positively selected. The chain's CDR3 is CASSLAGAHVETQYF. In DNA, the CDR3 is TGTGCCAGCAGCTTAGCTGGGGCCCACGTGGAGACCCAGTACTTC. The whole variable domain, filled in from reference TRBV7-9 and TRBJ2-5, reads DTGVSQNPRHKITKRGQNVTFRCDPISEHNRLYWYRQTLGQGPEFLTYFQNEAQLEKSRLLSDRFSAERPKGSFSTLEIQRTEQGDSAMYLCASSLAGAHVETQYFGPGTRLLVL.